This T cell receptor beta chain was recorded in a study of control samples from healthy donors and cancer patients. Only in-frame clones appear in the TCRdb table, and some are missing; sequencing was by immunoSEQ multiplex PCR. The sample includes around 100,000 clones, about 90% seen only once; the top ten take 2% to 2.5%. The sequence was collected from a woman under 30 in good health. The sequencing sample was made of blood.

The CDR3 DNA sequence: TGTGCCAGCAGCCCGTGGCGGGAGGGCTGGGAGCAGTACTTC. This gives the protein CASSPWREGWEQYF. The rearrangement links TRBV11-3 to TRBJ2-7; 9 nucleotides match TRBD2. V dropped 5 bases and J dropped 7; count of bases not matched to a gene: 9. This CDR3 region has 14 residues. CDR1 is SGHNT, CDR2 YENEEA, per germline.